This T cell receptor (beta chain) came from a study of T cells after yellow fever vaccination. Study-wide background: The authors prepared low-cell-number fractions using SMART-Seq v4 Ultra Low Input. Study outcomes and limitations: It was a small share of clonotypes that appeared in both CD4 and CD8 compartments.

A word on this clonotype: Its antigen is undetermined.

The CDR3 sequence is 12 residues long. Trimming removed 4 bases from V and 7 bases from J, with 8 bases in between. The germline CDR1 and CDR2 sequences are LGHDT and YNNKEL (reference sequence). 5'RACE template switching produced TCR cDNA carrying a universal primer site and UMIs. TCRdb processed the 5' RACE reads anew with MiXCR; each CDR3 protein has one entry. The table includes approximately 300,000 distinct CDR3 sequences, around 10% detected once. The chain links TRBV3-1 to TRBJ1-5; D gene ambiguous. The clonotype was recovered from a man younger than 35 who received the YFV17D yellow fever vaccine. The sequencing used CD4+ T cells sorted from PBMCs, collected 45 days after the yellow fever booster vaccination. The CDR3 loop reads CASSRSGQPQHF. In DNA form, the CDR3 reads TGTGCCAGCAGCCGCTCCGGGCAGCCCCAGCATTTT.